This T cell receptor (beta chain) originates from a study of graft-versus-host responses after intestinal transplantation (dated by TCRdb to the early 2020s). Looking at the study overall: Recipients received multivisceral, liver-intestinal, or isolated intestinal transplants. All recipients received anti-thymocyte globulin induction followed by maintenance tacrolimus and steroids for around three years. Bulk TCR-beta CDR3 sequencing was used to track graft-versus-host and host-versus-graft alloreactive T cell clones in the graft, circulation and bone marrow after intestinal transplantation. Alloreactive clones were identified by sequencing pre-transplant mixed lymphocyte reaction products and comparing them with unstimulated pre-transplant donor and recipient T cells. The cohort enrolled about two dozen intestinal transplant recipients, one of whom was a retransplant, and a few patients without pretransplant specimens were excluded. Donor T cell macrochimerism was defined as a peak of at least 4% donor T cells among recipient peripheral blood mononuclear cells. Samples from a few later patients were sequenced in-house on an Illumina MiSeq with MiXCR processing rather than by the commercial service. The investigation overall reported the following: GvH clones were detected in recipient bone marrow, and some appeared earlier in ileal mucosa or blood, consistent with an intestinal mucosal origin. The conclusions were limited by the relatively low number and heterogeneity of the intestinal transplant patients. Early after transplant, peak levels of circulating GvH clones were associated with declines in HvG clones. In patients with donor T cell macrochimerism, the allografts had high GvH to HvG T cell clonal ratios.

From the cysteine through the phenylalanine, the CDR3 covers 14 amino acids. Only the CDR3 region is kept as DNA, spanning 42 bases read in frame from base 1. Trimmed from V: 5 bases; trimmed from J: 2 bases; junction bases lacking a gene match: 3. CDR1 LNHDA and CDR2 SQIVND were looked up in the germline V gene (reference sequence). With regard to this clone: Its antigen is currently not known. No base-level quality is on record; no much larger clone is a single base apart.

Library generation was performed with the immunoSEQ multiplex PCR assay. For most patients, genomic DNA was isolated with the Qiagen DNeasy Blood and Tissue Kit and sent frozen to Adaptive Biotechnologies for TCR sequencing. For most patients, genomic DNA was subjected to high-throughput TCR-beta CDR3 sequencing by Adaptive Biotechnologies. As for how the authors treated the data: TCR sequencing data for around 19 patients were retrieved from Adaptive's ImmunoSEQ software; a few other patients were processed with MiXCR and VDJtools. CD4 versus CD8 sorting errors were corrected by removing sequences found in both subsets at a frequency ratio below 5:1. Because the origin of CDR3 nucleotide sequences shared between donor and recipient could not be assigned, those sequences were removed. Alloreactive clones required at least 2-fold expansion over unstimulated cells and minimum CFSE-low frequency of 0.002% (template counts) or 0.001% (read counts). Clones detected in sequenced pre-transplant spleen, lymph node, or MLR CFSE-low populations of the donor or recipient were defined as mappable. The cumulative frequency of alloreactive clones was calculated as a percentage of all sequences, weighted by copy number. Not all clones reach the TCRdb copy of this immuneACCESS table, which keeps in-frame sequences only. Checked studies attribute under half of the gap to unresolved V genes and leave the rest unexplained. V and J calls plus clone size are reproduced from that table; the DNA served to infer D and trimming. The sample profile shows tens of thousands of clones; approximately 83% of them were found once. The top ten hold roughly a fifth of the sample.

The sample's time point label is to be understood as: cells obtained before transplantation from donor or recipient. CD3+CD4+ and CD3+CD8+ populations were FACS-sorted from unstimulated pre-transplant donor and recipient cells taken from spleen or lymph nodes. The chain uses TRBV19 and TRBJ2-5; TRBD1 matches 9 bases in the middle. Sample: unstimulated CD8+ T cells sorted from spleen or lymph node cells, taken before intestinal transplant. The sequence was collected from a human donor who received an intestinal transplant. The CDR3 region has the sequence CASSFGQGQETQYF. The DNA sequence is as follows: TGTGCCAGTAGTTTCGGACAGGGGCAAGAGACCCAGTACTTC.